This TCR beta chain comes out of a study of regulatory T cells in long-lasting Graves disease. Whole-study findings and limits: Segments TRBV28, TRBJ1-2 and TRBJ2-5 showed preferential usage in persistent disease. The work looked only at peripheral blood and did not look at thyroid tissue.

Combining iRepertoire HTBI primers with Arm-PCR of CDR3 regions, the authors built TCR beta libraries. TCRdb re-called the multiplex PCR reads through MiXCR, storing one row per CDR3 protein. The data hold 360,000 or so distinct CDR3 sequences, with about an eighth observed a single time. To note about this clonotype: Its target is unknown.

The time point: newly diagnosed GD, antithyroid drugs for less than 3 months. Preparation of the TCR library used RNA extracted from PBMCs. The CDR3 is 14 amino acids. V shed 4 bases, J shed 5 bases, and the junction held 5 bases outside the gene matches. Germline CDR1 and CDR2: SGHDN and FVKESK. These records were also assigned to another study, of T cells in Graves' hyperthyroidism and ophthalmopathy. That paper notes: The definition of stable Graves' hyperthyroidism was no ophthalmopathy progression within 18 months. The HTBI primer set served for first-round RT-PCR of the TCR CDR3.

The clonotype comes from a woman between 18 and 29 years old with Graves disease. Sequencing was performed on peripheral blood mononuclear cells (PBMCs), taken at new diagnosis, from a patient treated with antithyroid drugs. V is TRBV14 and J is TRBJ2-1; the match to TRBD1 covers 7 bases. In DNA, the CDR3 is TGTGCCAGCAGCCCAAGGGGGACAGACAATGAGCAGTTCTTC. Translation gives CASSPRGTDNEQFF.